This T cell receptor beta chain was sequenced for a study of early T cells in non-severe SARS-CoV-2 infection. The CDR3 extends over 14 amino acids. Germline assignment: CDR1 SGHTA and CDR2 FQGNSA. Trimming took off 0 bases at V and 5 bases at J, with 10 bases between the two ends. MiXCR was run by TCRdb on the 5' RACE reads, yielding one entry per CDR3 protein. The sample lists roughly 48,000 distinct CDR3 sequences, roughly 5.9% occurring once. In its sample, this clonotype was seen many times. This TCR came from an adult who was a healthcare worker with PCR-confirmed SARS-CoV-2 infection or an uninfected control (not recorded which). The sample comprised whole blood. The chain employs TRBV7-2 and TRBJ1-1; the D is unclear. DNA of the CDR3: TGTGCCAGCAGCTTAGCCTCGTATCGGACTGAAGCTTTCTTT. Its protein is CASSLASYRTEAFF.